This TCR beta chain emerged from a study of neurological immune-mediated disorders (dated 2019 in TCRdb). As for the study more broadly: The study compared peripheral blood TCR-beta repertoires of HTLV-I-associated myelopathy (HAM/TSP) patients, multiple sclerosis patients and healthy controls using UMI-based sequencing. The approximately 96 TCR-beta libraries covered PBMC samples along with longitudinal samples, technical triplicates, and paired sorted CD4+ and CD8+ T-cell subsets. Of the 68 subjects in the cohort, some 14 were HAM/TSP patients, about 34 were multiple sclerosis patients, and about 20 were healthy controls. Overall study results and their limits: Expanded clones from different subjects shared no identical CDR3 amino acid sequences, which suggests that TCR-beta repertoires were private in all groups. The highest TCR clonal expansion was observed in HAM/TSP patients, whereas the lowest was observed in MS patients, even when compared with healthy controls.

From the germline V gene (reference sequence), CDR1 is DFQATT and CDR2 is SNEGSKA. Compared with germline, V lacks 3 bases and J lacks 5 bases; bases without a gene match: 15. Spanning cysteine to phenylalanine, the CDR3 consists of 17 amino acids. The DNA shown is the 51-base CDR3, in frame from base 1. This clonotype was counted ten times or more. Its binding antigen is unknown. Qualities for individual bases were not recorded, and no much larger clone is one base off. The healthy controls were volunteers from blood banks in Maryland, USA. Libraries from unsorted PBMCs were made from 2 million PBMCs kept in RNAlater at -80 degrees C until RNA extraction. PBMCs were separated from peripheral blood using Ficoll-Hypaque density gradient centrifugation and then cryopreserved in liquid nitrogen. cDNA was synthesized by template-switch 5'RACE using a primer with a 10-nucleotide random unique molecular identifier that tagged each TCR transcript. Each sequencing run produced over 160 million TCR-beta sequences covering 15-18 subjects. The RNeasy kit was used to extract total RNA. Using the KAPA Real-time Library Amplification kit, TCR-beta VDJ regions were amplified with primers for the TCR constant region and the 5'RACE anchor. Sample indexes and Illumina adaptors were added in a first PCR, and a second PCR then increased library yield. After Ampure bead purification, the roughly 650 bp TCR product was size-selected on a 2% E-gel SizeSelection system. Library quality was checked on a Bioanalyzer, concentration was measured with Qubit, and libraries were quantified with the Kapa Library Quantification kit before pooling. Libraries were sequenced paired-end 2 x 150 bp on an Illumina HiSeq 2500. To increase sequence diversity, roughly 24-31% phiX was spiked into each library pool. Turning to the authors' computational methods: Quality-filtered reads were processed with the UMI-based MiGEC pipeline, which removed over 85% of raw TCR sequences during error correction. VDJ genes were aligned to IMGT germline references, and clonotypes were defined by unique CDR3 amino acid sequence plus V-J genes. Clonal expansion, Shannon diversity and CDR3 relatedness were evaluated with VDJtools (CalcPairwiseDistances, ClusterSamples), while phylogenetic trees were built in CLCbio workbench. Clones with at least 8 unique UMIs were defined as expanded, with this threshold being based on coefficient-of-variation modelling across technical triplicates. Clones were called with MiXCR by TCRdb after fastp trimmed the public reads at Q25, and only in-frame beta chains were retained. For every CDR3 protein sequence, its rows merge into one entry that carries the most common genes and DNA. These V and J calls rely on TCRdb rather than the paper's analysis. The sample table holds 74,000 or so distinct CDR3 sequences, of which 9.4% were seen once. The ten largest clones add up to around 1.7% of the sample.

The sequence derives from a man aged 50 to 60 in good health. This sequence uses TRBV20-1 and TRBJ2-1; 8 central nucleotides agree with TRBD2. The source material was PBMCs. The CDR3 region has the sequence CSARSGAGAPRDNEQFF. At the DNA level, the sequence is TGCAGTGCTAGGTCGGGAGCGGGAGCCCCTCGGGACAATGAGCAGTTCTTC.